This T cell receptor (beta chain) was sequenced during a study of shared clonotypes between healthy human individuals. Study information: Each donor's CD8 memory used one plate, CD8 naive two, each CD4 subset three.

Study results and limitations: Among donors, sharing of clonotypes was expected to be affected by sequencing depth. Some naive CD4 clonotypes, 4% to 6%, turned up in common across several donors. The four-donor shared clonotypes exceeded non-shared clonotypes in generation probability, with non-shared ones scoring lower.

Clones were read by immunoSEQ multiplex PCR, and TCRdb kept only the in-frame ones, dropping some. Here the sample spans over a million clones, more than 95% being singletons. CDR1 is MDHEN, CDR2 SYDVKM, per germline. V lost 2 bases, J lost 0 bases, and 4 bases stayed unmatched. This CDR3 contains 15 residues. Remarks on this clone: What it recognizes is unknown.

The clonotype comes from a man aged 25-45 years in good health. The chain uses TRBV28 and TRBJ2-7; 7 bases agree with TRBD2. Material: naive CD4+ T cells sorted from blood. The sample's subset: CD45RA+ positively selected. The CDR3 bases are TGTGCCAGCAGTTTACTCCTAGCGGCCTCCTACGAGCAGTACTTC. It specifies CASSLLLAASYEQYF.